The T cell receptor beta chain under discussion was sequenced for a study of blood T cell repertoires in COVID-19. About the research overall: Acute-phase and convalescent COVID-19 samples originated in the United States, Italy and Spain. PBMCs, B-cell-depleted T cells, or T cells were the source of the cDNA or gDNA that made up the material.

V gave up 7 bases and J gave up 3 bases, with 13 bases separating them. From germline, CDR1 is SGDLS and CDR2 YYNGEE. The CDR3 is 13 residues long. The authors' processing: Estimates of nucleated cell counts were drawn from the amplification of reference gene primers. Using immunoSEQ multiplex PCR, the repertoire was profiled, and TCRdb retains in-frame clones only, with some absent. For V, J and clone size, that table is used; D and trimming come from the DNA. The sample carries roughly 38,000 clones, about 85% recorded once. The TCR comes from a man over 45 with active COVID-19. Material: peripheral blood. The chain joins TRBV9 to TRBJ2-5, with D possibly matching TRBD2 (7 bases). CDR3 in amino acids: CASQGGGEETQYF. The CDR3 region has the DNA TGTGCCAGCCAGGGAGGGGGAGAAGAGACCCAGTACTTC.